Below, 32 T cell receptor beta chains from the same sample are listed, as sequenced in a study of CD8+ T cells in alopecia areata. RNA, once extracted, was reverse transcribed into cDNA for use as the sequencing template. Generated by immunoSEQ multiplex PCR, the TCRdb table keeps only in-frame clones and is missing some. Sampling found under 3,500 clones, none seen once. Sequencing used lesional skin. Every receptor here comes from a C3H/HeJ mouse with alopecia areata. This line is of MHC haplotype H2-k.

This clone came up many times. Genes here carry mouse names. The read stops 4 residues short of the end of the CDR3; the missing end is completed from the germline J gene. Other nucleotide sequences in the sample specify the same CDR3. This chain joins TRBV13-1 and TRBJ2-3; TRBD2 matches 7 bases. Trimming at V came to 0 bases and at J to 3 bases, leaving 1 base not matched to a gene. Germline lookup yields CDR1 NSHNY and CDR2 SYGAGN. This CDR3 has 14 residues. The CDR3 sequence: CASSDGGGAETLYF. Partial CDR3 DNA: TGTGCCAGCAGTGATGGTGGGGGGGCAGAA.

This clone showed up many times. The gene names here belong to mouse. The sequenced fragment ends 4 residues before the CDR3 boundary, so the rest is inferred from the germline J gene. The rearrangement links TRBV19 to TRBJ1-1; the D gene is possibly TRBD1 (5 bases). The CDR3 contains 13 residues. V was cut by 0 bases and J by 3 bases, with 6 bases left in between. Germline V CDR1 and CDR2: FNHDT, SITEND (reference sequence). CDR3 DNA, as far as it was read: TGTGCCAGCAGTATAGGGACATACACA. The encoded protein is CASSIGTYT. The whole CDR3 protein is CASSIGTYTEVFF. The complete variable domain, with remaining parts taken from reference TRBV19 and TRBJ1-1, reads GGIITQTPKFLIGQEGQKLTLKCQQNFNHDTMYWYRQDSGKGLRLIYYSITENDLQKGDLSEGYDASREKKSSFSLTVTSAQKNEMAVFLCASSIGTYTEVFFGKGTRLTVV.

For this clone: Germline and genes here are mouse. Coverage ceases 4 residues before the CDR3 finishes, and the germline J gene fills in the end. V usage is TRBV31 and J usage is TRBJ2-3; a weak D match, TRBD2 (6 bases). Germline CDR1 is GKSSPN and CDR2 is SITVG. The V and J ends lost 2 bases and 0 bases respectively, with 15 bases between them. The CDR3 spans 16 residues. The CDR3 DNA, read in part, is TGTGCCTGGAGTGTGCCCCGGGGGACTAGTGCAGAA. The encoded protein is CAWSVPRGTSAE. The entire CDR3 protein is CAWSVPRGTSAETLYF.

This clone was seen repeatedly, ten times or more. These gene names are mouse names. The read comes to an end 4 residues before the CDR3 does, leaving the germline J gene to fill in the end. V usage is TRBV19 and J usage is TRBJ1-1; D is perhaps TRBD1 (6 bases). Germline-derived CDR1 and CDR2 are FNHDT and SITEND (reference sequence). This CDR3 is built from 13 residues. Trimming left V 3 bases short and J 4 bases short, with 10 bases between. The part of the CDR3 DNA that was read is TGTGCCAGCAGTAAACAGGGACCCACA. Its translation is CASSKQGPT. The whole CDR3 sequence is CASSKQGPTEVFF.

This clone showed up many times. Any gene name here is a mouse gene name. The read ends 4 residues before the CDR3 terminus; that terminus is restored from the germline J gene. The rearrangement joins TRBV31 to TRBJ2-1; 8 bases line up with TRBD2. Trimming removed 5 bases from V and 1 base from J; junction bases left unmatched: 4. The CDR3 totals 14 residues. Germline CDR1 GKSSPN, CDR2 SITVG. The CDR3 is CAWVDWANYAEQFF. Partial CDR3 DNA: TGTGCCTGGGTGGACTGGGCCAACTATGCT.

Ten or more counts support this clone. An end of the junction does not agree with germline; a read error may underlie this. The germline and genes are mouse ones. The CDR3 goes on 4 residues after the read ends, and that part is filled in from the germline J gene. This chain connects TRBV13-2 to TRBJ2-7; D remains ambiguous. CDR3 length equals 12 residues. Germline V lookup: CDR1 NNHNN, CDR2 SYGAGS (reference sequence). The CDR3 protein is CASSDRRYEQYF. Incomplete CDR3 DNA: TGTGCCAGCAGTGATCGCAGATAT.

As to this clone: Genes and germline come from the mouse. From the germline J gene comes the end of the CDR3, since the read stops 4 residues before it. V is TRBV5 and J is TRBJ2-7; D remains ambiguous. The CDR3 is made up of 11 amino acids. Germline-derived CDR1 and CDR2 are LGHNA and YNLKQL (reference sequence). Here the CDR3 reads CASSSQYEQYF. The covered CDR3 bases are TGTGCCAGCAGCTCACAGTAT.

This clone was seen ten or more times. The germline and genes are mouse ones. The read ends 4 residues shy of where the CDR3 ends; the end is completed using the germline J gene. The chain employs TRBV14 and TRBJ1-2; TRBD1 matches 9 bases. Germline loops: CDR1 SGHDT, CDR2 FRDEAV. CDR3 length equals 12 residues. The CDR3 bases that were read are TGTGCCAGCACCCGGACAGGGGTC. This encodes CASTRTGV. The entire CDR3 reads CASTRTGVDYTF.

This clone was observed at least ten times. Mouse germline and gene names are used. The DNA ends 4 residues before the CDR3 does, and the rest of the CDR3 is filled in from the germline J gene. The rearrangement uses TRBV31 and TRBJ2-3, with TRBD2 matching over 7 bases. The CDR3 runs to 15 residues. The trim removed 3 bases at V and 0 bases at J, leaving 6 bases unmatched. The germline V gene encodes CDR1 GKSSPN and CDR2 SITVG. CDR3 in amino acids: CAWSPNWGSAETLYF. CDR3 DNA (partial): TGTGCCTGGAGCCCCAACTGGGGTAGTGCAGAA. The whole variable domain, remainder taken from reference TRBV31 and TRBJ2-3, is AQTIHQWPVAEIKAVGSPLSLGCTIKGKSSPNLYWYWQATGGTLQQLFYSITVGQVESVVQLNLSASRPKDDQFILSTEKLLLSHSGFYLCAWSPNWGSAETLYFGSGTRLTVL.

There are many counts of this clone. Gene names are the mouse ones. Coverage ceases 4 residues before the CDR3 finishes, and the germline J gene fills in the end. The chain carries TRBV14 and TRBJ2-1; 7 bases fit TRBD1. The length of the CDR3 is 14 residues. Germline lookup yields CDR1 SGHDT and CDR2 FRDEAV. V lost 4 bases to trimming and J lost 4 bases; unmatched junction nucleotides: 5. CDR3 DNA, as far as it was read: TGTGCCAGCAGTATAAACAGGGGATATGCT. It codes for CASSINRGYA. The full CDR3 reads CASSINRGYAEQFF.

This clone was counted many times. Gene names denote mouse genes. The sample contains more than one DNA sequence encoding this CDR3. The CDR3 DNA, read in part, is TGTGCCAGCAGTAGAGACAGTGCAAACTCC. This gives the protein CASSRDSANS. From start to end, the CDR3 is CASSRDSANSDYTF. The chain links TRBV19 to TRBJ1-2, with D possibly TRBD1 on 5 matching bases. The read terminates 4 residues ahead of where the CDR3 ends, so the germline J gene completes it. CDR1 is FNHDT, CDR2 SITEND, per germline (reference sequence). This CDR3 comprises 14 residues. V was trimmed by 3 bases and J by 0 bases, leaving 9 bases between them.

This clone was counted a few times. The genes are named according to mouse. The CDR3 end lies 4 residues beyond the end of the read and is filled in from the germline J gene. V usage is TRBV17 and J usage is TRBJ2-3; 8 nucleotides line up with TRBD2. Germline CDR1 and CDR2: MNHDT and YYDKIL. The CDR3 has 13 amino acids. Unmatched junction bases numbered 2, after V lost 6 bases and J lost 3 bases. CDR3 protein: CASRRGGAETLYF. CDR3 DNA (partial): TGTGCTAGCAGGCGGGGGGGCGCAGAA. The whole variable domain, filled in from reference TRBV17 and TRBJ2-3, reads DTTVKQNPRYKLARVGKPVNLICSQTMNHDTMYWYQKKPNQAPKLLLFYYDKILNREADTFEKFQSSRPNNSFCSLYIGSAGLEYSAMYLCASRRGGAETLYFGSGTRLTVL.

Details on this clone: Gene and germline names: mouse. The read ends 4 residues before the CDR3 terminus; that terminus is restored from the germline J gene. The chain carries TRBV31 and TRBJ2-7; 10 bases match TRBD2. CDR1 is GKSSPN, CDR2 SITVG, per germline. The CDR3 sequence is 15 residues long. CDR3 DNA, as far as it was read: TGTGCCTGGAGTCTAGACAGGACTGGGGGTTAT. Protein: CAWSLDRTGGY. The CDR3 as a whole reads CAWSLDRTGGYEQYF.

This clone turned up a few times. At one boundary the junction diverges from the germline segment, which might be a read error. Mouse gene names and germline throughout. The read ends 4 residues before the CDR3 terminus; that terminus is restored from the germline J gene. The J gene is TRBJ2-7, the V gene TRBV13-3; D possibly corresponds to TRBD2 (5 bases). There are 15 residues in the CDR3. Germline V gene data show CDR1 as NNHDY and CDR2 as SYVADS. The CDR3 region is CASGDAVLGTYEQYF. Incomplete CDR3 DNA: TGTGCCAGCGGTGATGCGGTCCTGGGCACCTAT.

This clone was detected a few times. Gene names refer to mouse genes. The sequenced fragment ends 4 residues before the CDR3 boundary, so the rest is inferred from the germline J gene. J is TRBJ2-2 and V is TRBV13-1; TRBD2 matches 9 bases. The CDR3 runs 13 residues. Looked up from germline, CDR1 is NSHNY and CDR2 is SYGAGN. The CDR3 loop reads CASSDGLGGQLYF. The CDR3 DNA, read in part, is TGTGCCAGCAGTGACGGACTGGGGGGG.

This clone was seen at least ten times. Gene and germline names: mouse. The read is 4 residues too short to cover the CDR3 end, so that end is filled in from the germline J gene. This sequence joins TRBV1 and TRBJ2-7; 11 positions agree with TRBD2. The CDR3 is 16 residues long. CDR1 is NSQYPW, CDR2 LRSPGD, per germline (reference sequence). V lost 0 bases, J lost 0 bases, and 1 base stayed unmatched. CDR3 DNA (partial): TGCACCTGCAGTGCAGAGACTGGGGGGGTCTCCTAT. This translates into CTCSAETGGVSY. Given in full, the CDR3 is CTCSAETGGVSYEQYF.

This clone was recorded at least ten times. Mouse germline and gene names are used. The CDR3 end is not reached by the read, which stops 4 residues before it; the germline J gene fills it in. This chain uses TRBV13-2 with TRBJ1-2; D ambiguous. Germline V gives CDR1 NNHNN, CDR2 SYGAGS (reference sequence). The CDR3 is 13 residues long. V lost 1 base, J lost 1 base, and 5 bases lay in between. CDR3 DNA, as far as it was read: TGTGCCAGCGGTGATAACAAAAACTCC. This codes for CASGDNKNS. The whole CDR3 protein reads CASGDNKNSDYTF.

In its sample, this clone was seen many times. Each gene name is a mouse one. Read coverage stops 4 residues before the CDR3 terminus; the germline J gene supplies the remainder. The rearrangement uses TRBV13-1 and TRBJ2-3; 9 bases agree with TRBD1. The V gene's germline CDR1 is NSHNY and CDR2 SYGAGN. Trimming cost V 3 bases and J 1 base; bases outside gene matches: 3. The CDR3 contains 15 residues. The CDR3 sequence is CASSGGDRGAETLYF. The CDR3 DNA, read in part, is TGTGCCAGCAGTGGGGGGGACAGGGGTGCAGAA.

In its sample, this clone was seen many times. All gene names here are mouse names. The sequence runs out 4 residues before the end of the CDR3; the remainder is reconstructed from the germline J gene. The chain is built from TRBV13-2 and TRBJ2-7; TRBD2 matches 11 bases. CDR1 is NNHNN and CDR2 is SYGAGS in the germline V gene (reference sequence). The length of the CDR3 is 16 residues. The ends lost 0 bases at V and 3 bases at J; junction bases unmatched: 5. CDR3 amino acids: CASGDALDWGVYEQYF. Incomplete CDR3 DNA: TGTGCCAGCGGTGATGCCCTGGACTGGGGGGTCTAT.

This clone occurred many times. Here the gene names and germline are mouse. Read coverage stops 4 residues before the CDR3 terminus; the germline J gene supplies the remainder. The V call is TRBV5, the J call TRBJ1-2; D remains unclear. From germline, CDR1 is LGHNA and CDR2 YNLKQL (reference sequence). The CDR3 is 13 residues long. Between the trimmed V and J ends, which lost 2 bases and 1 base, there was a span of 5 bases. The CDR3 sequence is CASSQQRNSDYTF. The DNA read from the CDR3 is TGTGCCAGCAGCCAACAGCGAAACTCC.

This clone was detected many times. Gene labels here are mouse ones. The read falls 4 residues short of the CDR3 end, and the missing part is taken from the germline J gene. The V call is TRBV14, the J call TRBJ2-4; D possibly corresponds to TRBD2 (6 bases). The V gene lost 5 bases and the J gene lost 0 bases, with 10 bases spanning the gap. This CDR3 region has 14 residues. CDR1 SGHDT and CDR2 FRDEAV come from the germline V gene. Incomplete CDR3 DNA: TGTGCCAGCAGACTCGGGACTAGTCAAAAC. This gives the protein CASRLGTSQN. The entire CDR3 sequence reads CASRLGTSQNTLYF.

In regard to this clone: Mouse germline and gene names are used. The observed sequence ends 4 residues before the CDR3 terminus, with the missing tail filled in from the germline J gene. V is TRBV13-2 and J is TRBJ2-3, with unresolved D. The V gene's germline CDR1 is NNHNN and CDR2 SYGAGS (reference sequence). The V end lost 2 bases, the J end lost 0 bases, and 7 bases lay between the germline ends. CDR3 length equals 14 residues. Partial CDR3 DNA: TGTGCCAGCGGTGACTGTGGGAGTGCAGAA. Protein: CASGDCGSAE. The full CDR3 protein reads CASGDCGSAETLYF.

This clone was counted ten times or more. Gene names refer to mouse genes. The CDR3 end lies 4 residues beyond the end of the read and is filled in from the germline J gene. The chain combines TRBV13-1 with TRBJ1-4; D not resolved. This CDR3 is 14 amino acids long. Germline-derived CDR1 and CDR2 are NSHNY and SYGAGN. The V end lost 3 bases, the J end lost 0 bases, and 6 bases lay between the germline ends. CDR3 protein: CASSAGISNERLFF. The DNA read from the CDR3 is TGTGCCAGCAGTGCAGGAATTTCCAACGAA.

Comments on this clone: Any gene name here is a mouse gene name. The observed sequence ends 4 residues before the CDR3 terminus, with the missing tail filled in from the germline J gene. The chain is built from TRBV13-3 and TRBJ1-4; weak D call: TRBD1 (6 bases). This CDR3 is 16 amino acids long. The V gene lost 2 bases and the J gene lost 5 bases, with 16 bases spanning the gap. The germline V gene has CDR1 NNHDY and CDR2 SYVADS. The CDR3 bases that were read are TGTGCCAGCAGTGAGAGGGGGGGGTGGAGAAACGAA. Residues: CASSERGGWRNE. The full-length CDR3 reads as CASSERGGWRNERLFF. The whole variable domain, remainder taken from reference TRBV13-3 and TRBJ1-4, is EAAVTQSPRSKVAVTGGKVTLSCHQTNNHDYMYWYRQDTGHGLRLIHYSYVADSTEKGDIPDGYKASRPSQENFSLILELASLSQTAVYFCASSERGGWRNERLFFGHGTKLSVL.

This clone appeared a few times. The gene names here belong to mouse. Read sequence stops 4 residues before the CDR3 end, and the germline J gene provides the missing end. This chain joins TRBV19 and TRBJ2-3, with TRBD2 matching 8 bases. V gave up 4 bases and J gave up 0 bases; unmatched junction bases: 4. Looked up from germline, CDR1 is FNHDT and CDR2 is SITEND (reference sequence). The CDR3 length is 15 residues. The CDR3 DNA, read in part, is TGTGCCAGCAGTTTGGGGGGGGGTAGTGCAGAA. Translated, it gives CASSLGGGSAE. The complete CDR3 protein is CASSLGGGSAETLYF.

This clone was found many times. Each gene name is a mouse one. The CDR3 extends 4 residues past the end of the read, so its final part is completed from the germline J gene. This chain uses TRBV19 with TRBJ2-7; 7 bases are shared with TRBD1. This CDR3 has 15 residues. Germline assignment: CDR1 FNHDT and CDR2 SITEND (reference sequence). The V gene end was trimmed by 4 bases and the J gene end by 0 bases; junction bases not matched to a gene: 7. CDR3: CASSHLRGSSYEQYF. Incomplete CDR3 DNA: TGTGCCAGCAGTCATCTCAGGGGGAGCTCCTAT.

The table lists this clone with a few counts. This could be a read error, since a much larger clone is one nucleotide away. The gene names here belong to mouse. From the germline J gene comes the end of the CDR3, since the read stops 4 residues before it. The rearrangement joins TRBV3 to TRBJ2-4; D might be TRBD1 (6 bases). Trimming took off 6 bases at V and 3 bases at J, with 7 bases between the two ends. Germline V gene lookup returns CDR1 SNHLY and CDR2 FYNGKV (reference sequence). The length of the CDR3 is 12 residues. The CDR3 loop is CASSDRQNTLYF. The CDR3 bases that were read are TGTGCCAGCAGTGACAGGCAAAAC.

This clone was seen many times. The junction shows a germline mismatch at one end, possibly a read error. Each gene name is a mouse one. The read ends 4 residues early relative to the CDR3; the germline J gene fills the gap. The chain has TRBV17 and TRBJ1-1; D is undetermined. This CDR3 region has 10 residues. Germline V gene sequence: CDR1 MNHDT, CDR2 YYDKIL. CDR3: CASSQQEVFF. The sequenced CDR3 bases are TGTGCCAGCAGCCAACAA.

This clone was recorded a few times. This sequence is one base from a far larger clone and is likely a read error. The gene names given are mouse names. The read gets to within 4 residues of the CDR3 end, and the germline J gene fills in the rest. At the DNA level, this CDR3 is encoded by other sequences in the same sample as well. V usage is TRBV31 and J usage is TRBJ2-1, with 11 bases identical to TRBD2. Looked up from germline, CDR1 is GKSSPN and CDR2 is SITVG. The CDR3 runs to 16 residues. V was pared by 3 bases and J by 0 bases, with 4 bases of the junction left unmatched. Partial CDR3 DNA: TGTGCCTGGAGATCCGGGACTGGGGGTAACTATGCT. The encoded protein is CAWRSGTGGNYA. The whole CDR3 sequence reads CAWRSGTGGNYAEQFF.

This clone was seen ten or more times. All gene names here are mouse names. The CDR3 goes on 4 residues after the read ends, and that part is filled in from the germline J gene. The chain links TRBV19 to TRBJ1-4; 9 bases fit TRBD1. The CDR3 extends over 15 amino acids. Germline V gene sequence: CDR1 FNHDT, CDR2 SITEND (reference sequence). The CDR3 sequence is CASSIGDRVTERLFF. The sequenced part of the CDR3 DNA is TGTGCCAGCAGTATCGGGGACAGGGTAACCGAA.

This clone has ten or more counts. Any gene name here is a mouse gene name. The missing CDR3 end, 4 residues past where the read stops, is filled in from the germline J gene. V usage is TRBV13-2 and J usage is TRBJ2-3, with TRBD2 matching over 11 bases. V trimming: 0 bases; J trimming: 0 bases; junction bases outside the gene matches: 3. Per the germline V gene, CDR1 is NNHNN and CDR2 is SYGAGS (reference sequence). The CDR3 has 17 amino acids. The CDR3 loop is CASGDAWDWGSAETLYF. Partial CDR3 DNA: TGTGCCAGCGGTGATGCTTGGGACTGGGGGAGTGCAGAA.

This clone was observed at least ten times. The gene names given are mouse names. This CDR3 reads CASSRRPWGGVQDTQYF. Partial CDR3 DNA: TGTGCTAGCAGTAGACGACCGTGGGGGGGCGTCCAAGAC. The chain joins TRBV17 to TRBJ2-5, with 9 bases lining up with TRBD2. The read gets to within 4 residues of the CDR3 end, and the germline J gene fills in the rest. The CDR3 sequence is 17 residues long. The germline V gene has CDR1 MNHDT and CDR2 YYDKIL. The trim removed 2 bases at V and 2 bases at J, leaving 8 bases unmatched.